This T cell receptor beta chain was recorded in a study of blood T cells in healthy people across ages. The second PCR ran about 6 to 12 cycles with a sample-barcoded 5' primer and J-beta primers. TCRdb fed the 5' RACE reads into MiXCR, producing one record per CDR3 protein. Seen here are about a million distinct CDR3 sequences, roughly 51% observed once, and the top ten hold around a fifth. Trimming pared 4 bases from V and 1 base from J, leaving 17 bases between. This CDR3 has 17 residues. CDR1 and CDR2 (germline): LGHNT, FRNRAP. Ranging in age from roughly 6 to 100, the donors were healthy Caucasian individuals from Russia. Study-wide results and limits: The percentage of naive T cells correlated strongly with TCR beta diversity.

Remarks on this clonotype: Its antigen is currently unknown.

The receptor's source is a woman aged 55-69 years in good health. J is TRBJ2-1 and V is TRBV12-5; a possible D gene is TRBD2 (6 bases). Input material: blood. The CDR3 sequence is CASGSVEGRGSYNEQFF. CDR3 nucleotides: TGTGCTAGTGGTTCGGTAGAGGGGCGGGGATCCTACAATGAGCAGTTCTTC. The whole variable domain, remainder taken from reference TRBV12-5 and TRBJ2-1, is DARVTQTPRHKVTEMGQEVTMRCQPILGHNTVFWYRQTMMQGLELLAYFRNRAPLDDSGMPKDRFSAEMPDATLATLKIQPSEPRDSAVYFCASGSVEGRGSYNEQFFGPGTRLTVL.